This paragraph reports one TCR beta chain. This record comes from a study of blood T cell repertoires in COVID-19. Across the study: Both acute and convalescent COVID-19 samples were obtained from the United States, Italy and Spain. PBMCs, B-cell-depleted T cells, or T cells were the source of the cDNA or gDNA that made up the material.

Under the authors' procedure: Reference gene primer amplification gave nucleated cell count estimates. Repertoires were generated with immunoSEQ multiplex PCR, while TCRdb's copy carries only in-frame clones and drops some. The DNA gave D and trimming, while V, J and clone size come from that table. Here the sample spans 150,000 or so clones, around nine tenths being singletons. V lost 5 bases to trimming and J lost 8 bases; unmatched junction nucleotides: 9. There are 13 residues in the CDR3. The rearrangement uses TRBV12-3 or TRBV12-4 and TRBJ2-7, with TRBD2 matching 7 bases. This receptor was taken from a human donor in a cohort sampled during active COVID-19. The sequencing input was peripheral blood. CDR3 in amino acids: CASSTIQTSKQYF. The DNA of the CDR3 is TGTGCCAGCAGTACAATTCAGACTAGCAAGCAGTACTTC.